Listed below are T cell receptor beta chains from one sample, sequenced in a study of shared clonotypes between healthy human individuals. Data came from immunoSEQ multiplex PCR; TCRdb stores just in-frame clones and leaves some out. Of about 1.1 million clones detected, 60% to 80% appear once; the ten largest clones hold 0.7% to 0.95%. Sequenced input: memory CD4+ T cells from PBMCs. These receptors were obtained from a man aged 18 to 29 in good health. Some clones in this sample may be carry-over from other donors' samples. CDR3s include the opening cysteine and the closing phenylalanine or tryptophan. The D gene is left open where the match is weak. Size values are once, few and many counts, or a class for expanded clones, and some rows have none.

J: TRBJ2-2; size: NA; V: TRBV28; D: TRBD2; DNA: TGTGCCAGTACCGGGGGGGAGGCCGGGGAGCTGTTTTTT; CDR3: CASTGGEAGELFF
J: TRBJ2-7; size: NA; V: TRBV2; D: NA; DNA: TGTGCCAGCAGTGATGTCCGGACTAAACTAGGTGAGCAGTACTTC; CDR3: CASSDVRTKLGEQYF
J: TRBJ2-3; size: NA; V: TRBV28; D: NA; DNA: TGTGCCAGCAGTCGGCTGGGCAGCACAGATACGCAGTATTTT; CDR3: CASSRLGSTDTQYF
J: TRBJ2-3; size: once; V: TRBV7-2; D: TRBD2; DNA: TGTGCCAGCAGCTCTAGCGGAGCCTACACAGATACGCAGTATTTT; CDR3: CASSSSGAYTDTQYF
J: TRBJ2-5; size: NA; V: TRBV4-1; D: TRBD1; DNA: TGCGCCAGCAGCCAGTTGGCCGGACAGGGGGGCCCCATTGCCCAGTACTTC; CDR3: CASSQLAGQGGPIAQYF
J: TRBJ2-7; size: few; V: TRBV5-1; D: TRBD2; DNA: TGCGCCAGCAGCTTGGGGACTAGCGGGAGTTTGGACGAGCAGTACTTC; CDR3: CASSLGTSGSLDEQYF
J: TRBJ1-1; size: few; V: TRBV18; D: TRBD1; DNA: TGTGCCAGCTCACGTGGGACAGGAGACACTGAAGCTTTCTTT; CDR3: CASSRGTGDTEAFF
J: TRBJ1-5; size: NA; V: TRBV9; D: NA; DNA: TGTGCCAGCAGCGTAGGGGGAAATAGCAATCAGCCCCAGCATTTT; CDR3: CASSVGGNSNQPQHF
J: TRBJ1-4; size: NA; V: TRBV28; D: NA; DNA: TGTGCCAGCAGTGCATCGGGGGCAACTAATGAAAAACTGTTTTTT; CDR3: CASSASGATNEKLFF
J: TRBJ1-2; size: NA; V: TRBV27; D: NA; DNA: TGTGCCAGCAGTTTAGGGGGTCGGGGACCCCCCTATGGCTACACCTTC; CDR3: CASSLGGRGPPYGYTF
J: TRBJ1-1; size: NA; V: TRBV2; D: NA; DNA: TGTGCCAGCAGTGATCAGGAGACTGAAGCTTTCTTT; CDR3: CASSDQETEAFF
J: TRBJ1-5; size: NA; V: TRBV5-6; D: NA; DNA: TGTGCCAGCAGCCCGGGACCTATAAGCAATCAGCCCCAGCATTTT; CDR3: CASSPGPISNQPQHF
J: TRBJ2-1; size: once; V: TRBV5-4; D: NA; DNA: TGTGCCAGCAGCACCCGAAGTTACTCCTACAATGAGCAGTTCTTC; CDR3: CASSTRSYSYNEQFF
J: TRBJ1-3; size: NA; V: TRBV6-6; D: NA; DNA: TGTGCCAGCAGTACCGGAGGGCAGTTTAGTGGAAACACCATATATTTT; CDR3: CASSTGGQFSGNTIYF